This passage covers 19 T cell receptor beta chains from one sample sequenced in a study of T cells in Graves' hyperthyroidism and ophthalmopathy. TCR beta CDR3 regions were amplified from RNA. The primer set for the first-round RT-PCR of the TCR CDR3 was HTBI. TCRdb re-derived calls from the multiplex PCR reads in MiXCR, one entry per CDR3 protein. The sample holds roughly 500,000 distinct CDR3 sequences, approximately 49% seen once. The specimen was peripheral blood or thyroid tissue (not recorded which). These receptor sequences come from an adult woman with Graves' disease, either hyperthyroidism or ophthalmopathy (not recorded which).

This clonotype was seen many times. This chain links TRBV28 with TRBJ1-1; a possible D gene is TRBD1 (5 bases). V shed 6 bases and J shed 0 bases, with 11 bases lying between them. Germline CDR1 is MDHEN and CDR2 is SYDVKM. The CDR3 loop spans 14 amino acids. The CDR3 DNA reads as TGTGCCAGCAGCTACACAGGCGTGAACACTGAAGCTTTCTTT. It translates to CASSYTGVNTEAFF.

The CDR3 is CASSRQGKAFF. CDR3 DNA: TGTGCCAGCAGTCGACAGGGAAAAGCTTTCTTT. The chain employs TRBV9 and TRBJ1-1, with TRBD1 identical over 7 bases. Germline V gene sequence: CDR1 SGDLS, CDR2 YYNGEE. The CDR3 has 11 amino acids. J lost 9 bases, V lost 5 bases, and 4 bases had no gene match.

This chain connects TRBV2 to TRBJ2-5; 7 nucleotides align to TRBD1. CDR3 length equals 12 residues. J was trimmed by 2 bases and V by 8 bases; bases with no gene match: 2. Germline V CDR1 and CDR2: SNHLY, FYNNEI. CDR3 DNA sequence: TGTGCCAGCGGGACAGTGCAAGAGACCCAGTACTTC. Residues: CASGTVQETQYF.

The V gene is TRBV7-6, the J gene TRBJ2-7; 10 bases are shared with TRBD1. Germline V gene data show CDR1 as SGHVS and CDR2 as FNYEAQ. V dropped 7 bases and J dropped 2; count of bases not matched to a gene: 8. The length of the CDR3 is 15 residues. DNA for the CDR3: TGTGCCAGCATCAGGGACAGGGGTACTACCTACGAGCAGTACTTC. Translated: CASIRDRGTTYEQYF.

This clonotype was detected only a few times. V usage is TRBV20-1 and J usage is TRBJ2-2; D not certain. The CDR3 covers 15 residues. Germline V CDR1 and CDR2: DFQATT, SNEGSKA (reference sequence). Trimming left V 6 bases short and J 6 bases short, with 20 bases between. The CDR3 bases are TGCAGTGCCCACGATCCAACCTTAAACGCCGGGGAGCTGTTTTTT. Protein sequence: CSAHDPTLNAGELFF.

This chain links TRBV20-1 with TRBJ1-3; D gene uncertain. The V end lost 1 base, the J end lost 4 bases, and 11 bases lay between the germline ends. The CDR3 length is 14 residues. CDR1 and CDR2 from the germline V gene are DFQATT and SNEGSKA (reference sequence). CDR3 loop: CSARATKAGNTIYF. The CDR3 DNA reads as TGCAGTGCTAGAGCCACTAAGGCCGGAAACACCATATATTTT.

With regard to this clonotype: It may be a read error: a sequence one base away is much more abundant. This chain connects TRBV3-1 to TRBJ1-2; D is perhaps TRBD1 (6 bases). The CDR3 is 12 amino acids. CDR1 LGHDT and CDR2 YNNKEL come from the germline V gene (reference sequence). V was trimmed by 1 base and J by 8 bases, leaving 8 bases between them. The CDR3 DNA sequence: TGTGCCAGCAGCCAAGGGGGGGGCGGCTACACCTTC. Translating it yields CASSQGGGGYTF.

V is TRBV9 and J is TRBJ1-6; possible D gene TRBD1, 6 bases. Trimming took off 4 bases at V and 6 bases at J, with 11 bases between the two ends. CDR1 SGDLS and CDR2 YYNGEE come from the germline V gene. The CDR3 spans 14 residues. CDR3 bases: TGTGCCAGCAGCCGGGGGACACCTAATTCACCCCTCCACTTT. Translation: CASSRGTPNSPLHF.

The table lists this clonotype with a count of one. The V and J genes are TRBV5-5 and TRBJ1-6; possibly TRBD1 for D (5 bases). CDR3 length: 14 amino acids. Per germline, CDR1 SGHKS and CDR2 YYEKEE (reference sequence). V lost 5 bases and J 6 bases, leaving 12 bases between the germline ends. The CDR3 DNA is TGTGCCAGCAGGACCGGGACGTCTAATTCACCCCTCCACTTT. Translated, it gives CASRTGTSNSPLHF. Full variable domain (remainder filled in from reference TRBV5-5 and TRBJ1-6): DAGVTQSPTHLIKTRGQQVTLRCSPISGHKSVSWYQQVLGQGPQFIFQYYEKEERGRGNFPDRFSARQFPNYSSELNVNALLLGDSALYLCASRTGTSNSPLHFGNGTRLTVT.

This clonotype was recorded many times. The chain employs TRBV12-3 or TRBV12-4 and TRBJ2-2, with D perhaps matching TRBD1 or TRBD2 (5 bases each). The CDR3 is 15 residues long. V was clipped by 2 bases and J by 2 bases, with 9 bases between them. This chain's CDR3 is CASSLSRDNTGELFF. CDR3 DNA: TGTGCCAGCAGTTTATCCAGGGACAACACCGGGGAGCTGTTTTTT.

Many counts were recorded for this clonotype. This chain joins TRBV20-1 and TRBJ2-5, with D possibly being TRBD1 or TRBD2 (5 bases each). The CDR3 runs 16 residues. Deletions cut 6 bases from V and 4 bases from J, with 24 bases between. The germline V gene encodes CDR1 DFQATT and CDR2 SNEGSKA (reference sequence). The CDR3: CSARLGPPGLGETQYF. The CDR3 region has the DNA TGCAGTGCCAGATTGGGACCTCCAGGTTTAGGAGAGACCCAGTACTTC.

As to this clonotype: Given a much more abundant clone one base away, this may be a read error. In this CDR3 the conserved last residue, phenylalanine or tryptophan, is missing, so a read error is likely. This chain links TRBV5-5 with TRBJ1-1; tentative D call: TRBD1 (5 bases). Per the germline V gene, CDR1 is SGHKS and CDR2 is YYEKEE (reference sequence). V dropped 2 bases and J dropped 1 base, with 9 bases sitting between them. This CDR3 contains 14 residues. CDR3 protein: CASSFSGPNTEAFS. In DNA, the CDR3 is TGTGCCAGCAGCTTTTCAGGGCCGAACACTGAAGCTTTCTCT.

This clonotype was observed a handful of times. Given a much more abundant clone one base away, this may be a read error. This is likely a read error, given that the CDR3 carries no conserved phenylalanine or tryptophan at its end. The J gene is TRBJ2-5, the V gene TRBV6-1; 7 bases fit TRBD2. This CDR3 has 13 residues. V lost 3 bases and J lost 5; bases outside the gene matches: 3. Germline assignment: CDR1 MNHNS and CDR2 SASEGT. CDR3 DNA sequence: TGTGCCAGCAGTGAGGGACTAATGGAGACCCAGTACTCC. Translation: CASSEGLMETQYS.

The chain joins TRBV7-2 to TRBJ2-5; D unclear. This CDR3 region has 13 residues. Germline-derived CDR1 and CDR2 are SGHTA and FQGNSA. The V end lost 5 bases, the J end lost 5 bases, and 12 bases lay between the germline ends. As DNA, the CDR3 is TGTGCCAGCAGCGCTCTAATGGGGGAGACCCAGTACTTC. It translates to CASSALMGETQYF.

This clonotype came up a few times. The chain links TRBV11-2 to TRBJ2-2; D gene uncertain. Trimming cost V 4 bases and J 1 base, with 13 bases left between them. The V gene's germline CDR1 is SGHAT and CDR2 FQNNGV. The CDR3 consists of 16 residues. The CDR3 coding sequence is TGTGCCAGCAGCTCAGAGCGTGTGGGGAACACCGGGGAGCTGTTTTTT. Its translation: CASSSERVGNTGELFF.

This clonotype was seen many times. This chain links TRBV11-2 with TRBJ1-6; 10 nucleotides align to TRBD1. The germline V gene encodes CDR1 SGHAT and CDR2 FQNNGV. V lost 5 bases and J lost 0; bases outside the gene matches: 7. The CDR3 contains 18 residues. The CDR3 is CASSTDRGLGSYNSPLHF. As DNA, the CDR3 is TGTGCCAGCAGCACAGACAGGGGGCTGGGCTCCTATAATTCACCCCTCCACTTT.

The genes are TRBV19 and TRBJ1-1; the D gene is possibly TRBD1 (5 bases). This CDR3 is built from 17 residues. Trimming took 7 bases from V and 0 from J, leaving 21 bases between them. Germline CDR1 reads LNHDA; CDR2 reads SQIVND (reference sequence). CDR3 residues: CASKNRQGRIMNTEAFF. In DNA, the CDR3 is TGTGCCAGTAAAAATCGTCAGGGAAGAATCATGAACACTGAAGCTTTCTTT.

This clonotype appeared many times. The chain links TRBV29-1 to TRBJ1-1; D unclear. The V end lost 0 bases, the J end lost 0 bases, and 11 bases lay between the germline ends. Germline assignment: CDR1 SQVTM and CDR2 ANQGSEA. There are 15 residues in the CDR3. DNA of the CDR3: TGCAGCGTTGAAGATACAACGGGTCTGAACACTGAAGCTTTCTTT. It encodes CSVEDTTGLNTEAFF.

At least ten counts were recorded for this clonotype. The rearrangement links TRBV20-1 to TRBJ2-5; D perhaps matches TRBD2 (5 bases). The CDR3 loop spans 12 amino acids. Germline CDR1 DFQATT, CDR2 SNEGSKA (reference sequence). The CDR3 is CSPESREGTQYF. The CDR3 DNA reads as TGCAGCCCCGAGAGCCGCGAGGGGACCCAGTACTTC.